This is a list of T cell receptor beta chains from one sample in a study of cytomegalovirus exposure and HLA in healthy donors. Only in-frame clones appear in the TCRdb table, and some are missing; sequencing was by immunoSEQ multiplex PCR. The repertoire consists of 110,000 or so clones, with around 73% occurring once and the leading ten covering 5.4%. The sequencing sample was made of PBMCs. These receptor sequences come from a woman younger than 45 in good health and CMV-seropositive. The CDR3 runs from the conserved cysteine through the conserved F or W. A D gene is named only where the DNA matches it firmly. Size is stated for part of the rows, as once, few or many counts, or as a class when the clone is expanded.

j_call d_call v_call clone_size cdr3_aa cdr3_nt
TRBJ2-7 - TRBV27 - CASSPSSGTQYYEQYF TGTGCCAGCAGTCCTTCCTCCGGGACACAATACTACGAGCAGTACTTC
TRBJ2-3 - TRBV27 - CASSLWGLRGPRSTQYF TGTGCCAGCAGTTTATGGGGTTTGCGGGGGCCTCGGAGCACGCAGTATTTT
TRBJ2-7 TRBD2 TRBV19 - CASNTGTSGGSYEQYF TGTGCCAGTAATACCGGGACTAGCGGGGGCTCCTACGAGCAGTACTTC
TRBJ2-7 TRBD2 TRBV10-3 - CAISESSGLVAHEQYF TGTGCCATCAGTGAATCCTCAGGACTAGTTGCCCACGAGCAGTACTTC
TRBJ2-1 - TRBV27 - CASSKSFRLGLSVDEQFF TGTGCCAGCAGCAAGTCTTTTCGGCTCGGGTTGTCCGTCGATGAGCAGTTCTTC
TRBJ2-1 TRBD1 TRBV5-1 - CASSETGGGEQFF TGCGCCAGCAGCGAAACAGGGGGCGGTGAGCAGTTCTTC
TRBJ1-1 - TRBV29-1 - CSVEDDGTEAFF TGCAGCGTTGAAGACGACGGGACTGAAGCTTTCTTT
TRBJ2-3 - TRBV11-2 - CASSHRHITTDTQYF TGTGCCAGCAGCCACCGACACATTACCACAGATACGCAGTATTTT
TRBJ1-2 - TRBV30 - CAWSVGGGAGYTF TGTGCCTGGAGTGTAGGCGGGGGCGCCGGCTACACCTTC
TRBJ1-2 - TRBV2 - CASSEDRDYGYTF TGTGCCAGCAGTGAAGACAGGGACTATGGCTACACCTTC
TRBJ2-7 TRBD2 TRBV18 - CASSPFSGMYEQYF TGTGCCAGCTCACCTTTTAGCGGGATGTACGAGCAGTACTTC
TRBJ2-7 - TRBV27 - CASSPTGEGYEQYF TGTGCCAGCAGCCCTACGGGTGAGGGCTACGAGCAGTACTTC
TRBJ1-1 TRBD1 TRBV5-1 - CASSSDRGQTEAFF TGCGCCAGCAGCTCGGACAGGGGGCAGACTGAAGCTTTCTTT
TRBJ1-1 - TRBV4-1 few CASTLQPTGNTEAFF TGCGCCAGCACTCTCCAACCGACAGGGAACACTGAAGCTTTCTTT
TRBJ2-7 - TRBV9 - CASSVPLPMITYEQYF TGTGCCAGCAGCGTGCCACTACCGATGATAACCTACGAGCAGTACTTC
TRBJ1-4 TRBD1 TRBV13 once CASSPRQGDLFF TGTGCCAGCAGCCCGCGACAGGGGGACCTGTTTTTT
TRBJ2-7 - TRBV15 - CATSREMGGYEQYF TGTGCCACCAGCAGAGAAATGGGGGGCTACGAGCAGTACTTC
TRBJ2-1 - TRBV18 - CASSPPVSGSSYNEQFF TGTGCCAGCTCACCACCGGTTTCCGGGTCTTCCTACAATGAGCAGTTCTTC
TRBJ1-2 - TRBV4-2 - CASSQEASGYGYTF TGTGCCAGCAGCCAAGAGGCGAGCGGGTATGGCTACACCTTC
TRBJ2-2 TRBD2 TRBV9 - CASTWTSVGTGELFF TGTGCCAGCACCTGGACTAGCGTCGGCACCGGGGAGCTGTTTTTT
TRBJ1-1 - TRBV5-1 - CASSLVGGGITEAFF TGCGCCAGCAGCTTGGTGGGCGGGGGCATCACTGAAGCTTTCTTT
TRBJ2-5 - TRBV13 - CASSTSGTSGQETQYF TGTGCCAGCAGCACGTCCGGGACATCGGGCCAAGAGACCCAGTACTTC
TRBJ2-7 TRBD1 TRBV10-3 - CAITEGQTYEQYF TGTGCCATCACCGAGGGACAGACCTACGAGCAGTACTTC
TRBJ2-7 - TRBV30 - CAWSVERYEQYF TGTGCCTGGAGTGTAGAGAGGTACGAGCAGTACTTC